The T cell receptor (beta chain) under discussion was sequenced for a study of blood T cells in healthy people across ages. Study-wide results and limits: More naive CD4+ cells and higher diversity marked long-lived donors relative to aged donors. Donor CMV infection status was unknown, possibly confounding age-related changes in expanded clonotypes.

Germline loops: CDR1 MDHEN, CDR2 SYDVKM. CDR3 length: 14 residues. As for this clonotype: Antigen unknown.

The use of a sample-barcoded 5' primer and a J-beta primer mix characterized a second PCR of roughly 7 to 11 cycles. MiXCR was run by TCRdb on the 5' RACE reads, yielding one entry per CDR3 protein. Among some 760,000 distinct CDR3 sequences, roughly 25% were seen once, and the ten largest hold 9.4%. The same sample was also studied in work on T cells of mothers and their children. As that study records: Each donor was one of three healthy Caucasian mothers or one of their six children. Reads obtained per mother exceeded 8.5 million TCR beta CDR3 reads, with some 3 million obtained per child.

The sequencing input was blood. V gene TRBV28 combines with J gene TRBJ2-5, with TRBD1 matching over 7 bases. TRBJ2-7 matches the DNA end more closely, so the J call is doubtful. The origin of this receptor is a boy aged 5-17 years in good health. CDR3 nucleotides: TGTGCCAGCAGGGACAGGCTTTCCTCCTACGAGCAGTACTTC. This encodes CASRDRLSSYEQYF.